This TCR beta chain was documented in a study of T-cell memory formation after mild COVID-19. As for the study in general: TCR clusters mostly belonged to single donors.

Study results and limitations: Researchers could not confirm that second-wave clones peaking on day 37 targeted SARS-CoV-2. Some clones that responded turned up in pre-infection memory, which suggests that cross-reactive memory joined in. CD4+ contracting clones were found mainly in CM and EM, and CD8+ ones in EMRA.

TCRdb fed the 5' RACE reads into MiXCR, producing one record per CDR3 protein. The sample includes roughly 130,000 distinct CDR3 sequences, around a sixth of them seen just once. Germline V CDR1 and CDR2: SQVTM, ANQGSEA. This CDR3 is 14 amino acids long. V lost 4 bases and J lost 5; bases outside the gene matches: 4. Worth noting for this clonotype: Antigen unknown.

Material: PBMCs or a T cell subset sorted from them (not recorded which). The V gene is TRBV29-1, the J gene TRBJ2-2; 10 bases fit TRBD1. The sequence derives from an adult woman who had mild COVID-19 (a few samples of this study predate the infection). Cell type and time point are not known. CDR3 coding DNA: TGCAGCGTTGCCGGGACAGGGGTGACCGGGGAGCTGTTTTTT. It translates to CSVAGTGVTGELFF.